The 3 T cell receptor beta chains given below trace back to one sample, sequenced in a study of cytomegalovirus exposure and HLA in healthy donors (dated by TCRdb to about 2017). Libraries were prepared through the immunoSEQ multiplex PCR assay. The multiplex PCR relied on a mix of 60 forward primers for TCR Vbeta segments and 13 reverse primers for TCR Jbeta segments. TCRdb took over this immuneACCESS table, retaining in-frame rearrangements with V and J assigned. Such tables are incomplete; in checked studies, under half of the missing clones stem from an unresolved V gene, and the remainder is unexplained. This sample lists 150,000 to 200,000 clones; roughly 73% were detected once. The ten largest account for over 3% of the sample. The source material was PBMCs. Every receptor here comes from a female donor in good health and CMV-seronegative.

The genes are TRBV9 and TRBJ2-5, with D perhaps matching TRBD2 (6 bases). CDR1 and CDR2 from the germline V gene are SGDLS and YYNGEE. V shed 0 bases and J shed 2 bases, with 8 bases lying between them. The CDR3 has 14 residues. For the CDR3, the DNA is TGTGCCAGCAGCGTAGGCGGGGTACAAGAGACCCAGTACTTC. It is translated as CASSVGGVQETQYF.

This clone was counted a single time. The chain recombines TRBV30 with TRBJ2-2; D perhaps matches TRBD2 (5 bases). This CDR3 has 13 residues. Trimming shortened V by 8 bases and J by 1 base, and 11 bases separated the two germline ends. The V gene's germline CDR1 is GTSNPN and CDR2 SVGIG (reference sequence). The CDR3 DNA follows: TGTGCCCTGGGTGAGGGGAACACCGGGGAGCTGTTTTTT. Its translation is CALGEGNTGELFF.

The chain uses TRBV9 and TRBJ2-7; 7 bases are a match to TRBD1. CDR3 size: 15 residues. Germline CDR1 and CDR2: SGDLS and YYNGEE. With V trimmed by 3 bases and J by 0 bases, 6 bases remained unmatched. CDR3 DNA sequence: TGTGCCAGCAGCGCTAGGACAGGCGGCTCCTACGAGCAGTACTTC. Translation: CASSARTGGSYEQYF.